Listed here are 21 T cell receptor beta chains from one sample, sequenced in a study of shared T cell receptors in the human thymus. TCRdb's table, derived via immunoSEQ multiplex PCR, lists solely in-frame clones and lacks some. The data contain roughly 700,000 clones, roughly 90% of them seen just once; the ten biggest clones take up about 0.01%. These same data were also listed under a study on human thymus T cells.

Material for sequencing was thymocytes. The receptors originated from a boy less than two years old with a congenital heart defect.

The V gene is TRBV7-9, the J gene TRBJ2-5; 7 bases agree with TRBD1. The CDR3 length is 14 residues. J gave up 5 bases and V 7 bases, and 10 bases lay outside the gene matches. CDR1 is SEHNR, CDR2 FQNEAQ, per germline (reference sequence). The CDR3 DNA follows: TGTGCCAGCACCCGAAGGGGGCTGAGGGAGACCCAGTACTTC. This gives the protein CASTRRGLRETQYF. Based on the CDR3 plus reference TRBV7-9 and TRBJ2-5, the full variable domain is DTGVSQNPRHKITKRGQNVTFRCDPISEHNRLYWYRQTLGQGPEFLTYFQNEAQLEKSRLLSDRFSAERPKGSFSTLEIQRTEQGDSAMYLCASTRRGLRETQYFGPGTRLLVL.

This clone was counted once. The rearrangement joins TRBV14 to TRBJ2-1; D is unclear. CDR3 length: 15 amino acids. The germline V gene encodes CDR1 SGHDN and CDR2 FVKESK. Trimming removed 4 bases at V and 0 bases at J, with 10 bases between. The CDR3 nucleotides read TGTGCCAGCAGCCCTCCTAGTAGCTCCTACAATGAGCAGTTCTTC. This sequence encodes CASSPPSSSYNEQFF.

V is TRBV9 and J is TRBJ2-3, with 9 bases identical to TRBD2. Germline V gene sequence: CDR1 SGDLS, CDR2 YYNGEE. V lost 1 base and J lost 4; bases outside the gene matches: 4. CDR3 length: 15 amino acids. CDR3: CASSVCGRASDTQYF. In DNA, the CDR3 is TGTGCCAGCAGCGTATGCGGGAGGGCGTCAGATACGCAGTATTTT. The whole variable domain, filled in from reference TRBV9 and TRBJ2-3, reads DSGVTQTPKHLITATGQRVTLRCSPRSGDLSVYWYQQSLDQGLQFLIQYYNGEERAKGNILERFSAQQFPDLHSELNLSSLELGDSALYFCASSVCGRASDTQYFGPGTRLTVL.

In DNA, the CDR3 is TGTGCCAGCAGCTCCATTCGGGAGCCGCAGTATTTT. Protein sequence: CASSSIREPQYF. The chain is built from TRBV2 and TRBJ2-3; a weak D match, TRBD2 (6 bases). Trimming removed 6 bases from V and 10 bases from J, with 14 bases in between. The CDR3 loop spans 12 amino acids. CDR1 is SNHLY, CDR2 FYNNEI, per germline.

V and J are TRBV13 and TRBJ2-1; 7 bases fit TRBD2. Germline CDR1 is PRHDT and CDR2 is FYEKMQ (reference sequence). This CDR3 has 16 residues. V shed 4 bases and J 5 bases; nucleotides not matched to a gene: 11. CDR3 protein: CASSSIAIGTNNEQFF. The CDR3 nucleotides are TGTGCCAGCAGCTCTATAGCCATCGGGACTAACAATGAGCAGTTCTTC. Full variable domain (outside the CDR3, taken from reference TRBV13 and TRBJ2-1): AAGVIQSPRHLIKEKRETATLKCYPIPRHDTVYWYQQGPGQDPQFLISFYEKMQSDKGSIPDRFSAQQFSDYHSELNMSSLELGDSALYFCASSSIAIGTNNEQFFGPGTRLTVL.

Only one count was recorded for this clone. CDR3 sequence reads: CASSLKPGTSGYEQYF. In DNA form, the CDR3 reads TGTGCCAGCAGCTTGAAGCCCGGGACTAGCGGCTACGAGCAGTACTTC. The rearrangement joins TRBV5-8 to TRBJ2-7; 11 bases agree with TRBD2. Unmatched junction bases numbered 6, after V lost 1 base and J lost 3 bases. The germline V gene encodes CDR1 SGHTS and CDR2 YDEGEE. This CDR3 contains 16 residues.

This rearrangement joins TRBV4-3 to TRBJ2-5; 8 positions match TRBD2. CDR1 is LGHNA, CDR2 YSLEER, per germline. CDR3 length: 18 amino acids. V shed 0 bases and J 1 base; nucleotides not matched to a gene: 10. The DNA for the CDR3 is TGCGCCAGCAGCCAAGAAGGTCGTCAGGCGGGGGGCCAAGAGACCCAGTACTTC. Translating it yields CASSQEGRQAGGQETQYF.

This clone was observed a few times. The identical CDR3 is also encoded by other nucleotide sequences in the sample. The genes are TRBV4-3 and TRBJ2-7; 9 bases map to TRBD2. This CDR3 region has 15 residues. The junction had 1 base not matched to a gene; V was cut back by 1 base and J by 0 bases. In germline, CDR1 is LGHNA, CDR2 YSLEER. The CDR3 coding sequence is TGCGCCAGCAGCCAAGGACTAGCGGACTCCTACGAGCAGTACTTC. Its translation: CASSQGLADSYEQYF.

This clone was counted between two and nine times. The chain couples TRBV19 to TRBJ2-7; maybe TRBD2 (6 bases). Germline CDR1 is LNHDA and CDR2 is SQIVND (reference sequence). The V end lost 3 bases, the J end lost 1 base, and 10 bases lay between the germline ends. The length of the CDR3 is 14 residues. CDR3: CASSMGGISYEQYF. CDR3 sequence (DNA): TGTGCCAGTAGTATGGGAGGAATATCCTACGAGCAGTACTTC. The whole variable domain, remainder taken from reference TRBV19 and TRBJ2-7, is DGGITQSPKYLFRKEGQNVTLSCEQNLNHDAMYWYRQDPGQGLRLIYYSQIVNDFQKGDIAEGYSVSREKKESFPLTVTSAQKNPTAFYLCASSMGGISYEQYFGPGTRLTVT.

CDR3 bases: TGTGCCAGCAGCTCGCGAACGGGGACTACTACCCGGGGGGAGACCCAGTACTTC. This sequence encodes CASSSRTGTTTRGETQYF. The chain uses TRBV28 and TRBJ2-5; 7 bases fit TRBD2. The CDR3 covers 18 residues. After removal of 6 bases from V and 5 bases from J, the junction contained 21 bases not matched to a gene. The germline V gene encodes CDR1 MDHEN and CDR2 SYDVKM.

V gene TRBV27 combines with J gene TRBJ2-7, with TRBD1 as a possible D gene (7 bases). V lost 6 bases to trimming and J lost 5 bases, with 23 bases between them. The germline CDR1 and CDR2 sequences are MNHEY and SMNVEV (reference sequence). CDR3 length: 16 amino acids. CDR3 loop: CASSQKAYRGGDEQYF. The CDR3 coding sequence is TGTGCCAGCAGCCAAAAAGCCTACAGGGGAGGCGACGAGCAGTACTTC.

The chain is built from TRBV30 and TRBJ2-2; D not certain. CDR1 is GTSNPN, CDR2 SVGIG, per germline (reference sequence). This CDR3 is 15 amino acids long. Trimming pared 2 bases from V and 1 base from J, leaving 11 bases between. The CDR3 region has the DNA TGTGCCTGGAGTCGACCTGGGCGGAACACCGGGGAGCTGTTTTTT. It encodes CAWSRPGRNTGELFF.

The chain carries TRBV5-5 and TRBJ1-5, with TRBD1 identical over 9 bases. The germline CDR1 and CDR2 sequences are SGHKS and YYEKEE (reference sequence). V lost 0 bases to trimming and J lost 7 bases; unmatched junction nucleotides: 5. The length of the CDR3 is 15 residues. This CDR3 is CASSLATGGRQPQHF. CDR3 nucleotides: TGTGCCAGCAGCTTGGCGACAGGGGGTCGGCAGCCCCAGCATTTT.

The V call is TRBV29-1, the J call TRBJ2-5; D is possibly TRBD2 (5 bases). The germline V gene encodes CDR1 SQVTM and CDR2 ANQGSEA. There are 11 residues in the CDR3. Between the trimmed V and J ends, which lost 5 bases and 5 bases, there was a span of 9 bases. The CDR3 protein is CSVRGLETQYF. As DNA, the CDR3 is TGCAGCGTTCGGGGTTTGGAGACCCAGTACTTC.

The rearrangement links TRBV10-1 to TRBJ2-7, with 7 bases matching TRBD2. Germline trimming cut 2 bases from V and 3 bases from J; bases unmatched to any gene: 4. The CDR3 totals 14 residues. CDR1 is WNHNN and CDR2 is SYGVQD in the germline V gene (reference sequence). The DNA of the CDR3 is TGCGCCAGCAGTGAGGGGACTACCTTCTACGAGCAGTACTTC. The encoded protein is CASSEGTTFYEQYF.

This clone appeared a single time. The V gene is TRBV28, the J gene TRBJ2-3, with a tentative D call TRBD2 (6 bases). This CDR3 is 16 amino acids long. Trimming took 7 bases from V and 0 from J, leaving 17 bases between them. The germline V gene has CDR1 MDHEN and CDR2 SYDVKM. CDR3 in amino acids: CASNRASDPSTDTQYF. Written as DNA, the CDR3 is TGTGCCAGCAACCGCGCTAGCGACCCTAGCACAGATACGCAGTATTTT.

The chain links TRBV9 to TRBJ2-5; 8 bases are a match to TRBD1. Germline values: CDR1 SGDLS, CDR2 YYNGEE. This CDR3 comprises 14 residues. The trim removed 5 bases at V and 4 bases at J, leaving 7 bases unmatched. The CDR3 nucleotides read TGTGCCAGCAGTTGGACAGGGATGGGAGAGACCCAGTACTTC. This translates into CASSWTGMGETQYF.

V is TRBV9 and J is TRBJ2-1; 9 bases agree with TRBD2. The ends lost 0 bases at V and 4 bases at J; junction bases unmatched: 8. The CDR3 runs to 17 residues. Germline-derived CDR1 and CDR2 are SGDLS and YYNGEE. CDR3 bases: TGTGCCAGCAGCGTAGCACGGATAGCGGGAGCGTACAATGAGCAGTTCTTC. Amino acids: CASSVARIAGAYNEQFF.

The rearrangement links TRBV30 to TRBJ1-1; weak D call: TRBD1 (6 bases). Germline V CDR1 and CDR2: GTSNPN, SVGIG (reference sequence). This CDR3 is 16 amino acids long. The ends were cut back, 0 bases at V and 5 bases at J, with 19 bases in the middle. CDR3 region: CAWSVRVRGRVTEAFF. The CDR3 DNA is TGTGCCTGGAGTGTACGGGTCAGGGGAAGGGTTACTGAAGCTTTCTTT.

This sequence joins TRBV14 and TRBJ2-1; D remains ambiguous. CDR3 length: 16 amino acids. Looked up from germline, CDR1 is SGHDN and CDR2 is FVKESK. Trimming cost V 0 bases and J 4 bases, with 13 bases left between them. CDR3: CASSQDSARGYNEQFF. CDR3 in DNA: TGTGCCAGCAGCCAAGATTCAGCGAGAGGTTACAATGAGCAGTTCTTC.

The chain couples TRBV29-1 to TRBJ2-3; 11 bases map to TRBD2. The CDR3 length is 14 residues. Germline V gives CDR1 SQVTM, CDR2 ANQGSEA. With V trimmed by 7 bases and J by 1 base, 4 bases remained unmatched. The CDR3 DNA follows: TGCAGCGGGATTAGCGGGAGGGGCACAGATACGCAGTATTTT. Protein sequence: CSGISGRGTDTQYF.